This TCR beta chain was identified during a study of shared clonotypes between healthy human individuals. Splitting of each subset's genomic DNA was done evenly across several immunoSEQ plates. Generated by immunoSEQ multiplex PCR, the TCRdb table keeps only in-frame clones and is missing some. The sample has a few hundred thousand clones; roughly 95% are singletons. Findings of the study overall: Naive subsets generally exceeded memory subsets in estimated richness. Sorted-subset sequencing, rarefaction showed, was incomplete despite large depth. Between a few donors, naive CD4 clonotypes were shared at a level of about 5.3%.

Terminally differentiated effector memory CD45RA+ cells were left out of the naive CD8 fraction, which was CD45RO-negative and positively selected for CCR7. The CDR3 is made up of 17 amino acids. The V gene's germline CDR1 is SGHNT and CDR2 YYREEE (reference sequence). The V segment lost 3 bases and the J segment 0 bases; nucleotides outside the gene matches: 10. Points on this clone: What it recognizes is unknown.

The source is a woman in her thirties in good health. The sample taken for sequencing was naive CD8+ T cells sorted from blood. This sequence joins TRBV5-4 and TRBJ2-7, with 9 positions matching TRBD2. CDR3 sequence (DNA): TGTGCCAGCAGCTGGCGGGGTAGCGGGGGTAGCTCCTACGAGCAGTACTTC. Translated, it gives CASSWRGSGGSSYEQYF.